The sequence of this TCR beta chain was determined in a study of monozygotic twins with inflammatory bowel disease. The CDR3 totals 14 residues. Germline lookup yields CDR1 SGHDT and CDR2 YYEEEE. TCRdb re-called the 5' RACE reads; one entry per CDR3 protein, DNA not given. The data show approximately 400,000 distinct CDR3 sequences, and the top ten clones hold roughly 2.6%. This chain links TRBV5-6 with TRBJ2-4; as DNA is missing, the TRBD1 call by TCRdb cannot be tested. The sequenced sample consisted of blood. The receptor was derived from a human donor with ulcerative colitis or Crohn's disease, or a healthy co-twin of an affected twin (not recorded which). CDR3: CASTPGDVVGMQYF. The variable domain in full, with the rest retrieved from reference TRBV5-6 and TRBJ2-4, is DAGVTQSPTHLIKTRGQQVTLRCSPKSGHDTVSWYQQALGQGPQFIFQYYEEEERQRGNFPDRFSGHQFPNYSSELNVNALLLGDSALYLCASTPGDVVGMQYFGAGTRLSVL.